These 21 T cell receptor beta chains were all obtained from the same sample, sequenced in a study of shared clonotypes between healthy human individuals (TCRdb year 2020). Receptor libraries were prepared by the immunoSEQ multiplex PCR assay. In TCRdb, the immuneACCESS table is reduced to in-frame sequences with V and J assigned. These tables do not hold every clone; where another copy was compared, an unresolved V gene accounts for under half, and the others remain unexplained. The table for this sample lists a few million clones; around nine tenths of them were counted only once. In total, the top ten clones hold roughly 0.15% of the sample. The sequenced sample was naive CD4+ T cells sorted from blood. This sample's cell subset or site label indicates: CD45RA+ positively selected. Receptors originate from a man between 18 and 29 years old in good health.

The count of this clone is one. CDR3 loop: CASSPFGYPYEQYF. CDR3 DNA: TGTGCCAGCTCACCGTTTGGTTACCCCTACGAGCAGTACTTC. This chain uses TRBV18 with TRBJ2-7, with unresolved D. Trimming cost V 3 bases and J 2 bases, with 11 bases left between them. The CDR3 extends over 14 amino acids. Germline loops: CDR1 KGHSH, CDR2 LQKENI. Supplemented by reference TRBV18 and TRBJ2-7, the full variable domain reads NAGVMQNPRHLVRRRGQEARLRCSPMKGHSHVYWYRQLPEEGLKFMVYLQKENIIDESGMPKERFSAEFPKEGPSILRIQQVVRGDSAAYFCASSPFGYPYEQYFGPGTRLTVT.

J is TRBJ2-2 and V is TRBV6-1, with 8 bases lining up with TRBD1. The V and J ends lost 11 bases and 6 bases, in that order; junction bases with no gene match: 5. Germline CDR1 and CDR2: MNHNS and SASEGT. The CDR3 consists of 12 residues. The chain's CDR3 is CASRGLAGELFF. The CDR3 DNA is TGTGCCTCCAGGGGGCTGGCCGGGGAGCTGTTTTTT.

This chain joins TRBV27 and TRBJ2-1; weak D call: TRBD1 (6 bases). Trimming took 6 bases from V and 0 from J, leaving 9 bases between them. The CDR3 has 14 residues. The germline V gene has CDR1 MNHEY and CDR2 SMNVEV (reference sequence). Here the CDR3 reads CASRGQTSYNEQFF. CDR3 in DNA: TGTGCCAGCAGGGGACAAACCTCCTACAATGAGCAGTTCTTC.

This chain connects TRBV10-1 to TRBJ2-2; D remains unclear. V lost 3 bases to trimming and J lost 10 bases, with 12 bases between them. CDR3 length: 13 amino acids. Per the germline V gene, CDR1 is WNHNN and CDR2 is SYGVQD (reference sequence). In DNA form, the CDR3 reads TGCGCCAGCAGTGATGGTAGCCGCCCGGAGCTGTTTTTT. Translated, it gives CASSDGSRPELFF.

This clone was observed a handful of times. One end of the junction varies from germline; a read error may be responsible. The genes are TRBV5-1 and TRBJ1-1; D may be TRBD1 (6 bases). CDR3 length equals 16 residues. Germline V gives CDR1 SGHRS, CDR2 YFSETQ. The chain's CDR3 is CASSLGGVPGQTEAFF. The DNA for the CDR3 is TGCGCCAGCAGTTTGGGGGGTGTTCCCGGACAGACTGAAGCTTTCTTT.

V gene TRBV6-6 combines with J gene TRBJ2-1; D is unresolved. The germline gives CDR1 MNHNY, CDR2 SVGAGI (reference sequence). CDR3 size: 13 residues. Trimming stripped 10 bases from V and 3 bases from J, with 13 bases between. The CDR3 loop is CATGSQLYNEQFF. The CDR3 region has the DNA TGTGCCACCGGGTCTCAACTCTACAATGAGCAGTTCTTC.

CDR3 sequence reads: CATSRDMQPNQPQHF. The DNA for the CDR3 is TGTGCCACCAGCAGAGATATGCAGCCCAATCAGCCCCAGCATTTT. This chain uses TRBV15 with TRBJ1-5; D is undetermined. V was shortened by 0 bases and J by 3 bases, with 9 bases between the two germline ends. The CDR3 runs to 15 residues. The germline V gene has CDR1 LNHNV and CDR2 YYDKDF (reference sequence).

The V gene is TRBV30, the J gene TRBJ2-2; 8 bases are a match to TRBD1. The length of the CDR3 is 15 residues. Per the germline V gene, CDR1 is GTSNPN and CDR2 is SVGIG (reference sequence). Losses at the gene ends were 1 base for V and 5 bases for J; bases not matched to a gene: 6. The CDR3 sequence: CAWSGGRGPTGELFF. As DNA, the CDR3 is TGTGCCTGGAGTGGGGGCAGGGGGCCGACCGGGGAGCTGTTTTTT.

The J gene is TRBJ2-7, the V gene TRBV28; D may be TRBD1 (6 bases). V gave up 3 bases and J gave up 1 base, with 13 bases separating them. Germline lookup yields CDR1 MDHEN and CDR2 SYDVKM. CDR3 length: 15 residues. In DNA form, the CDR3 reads TGTGCCAGCAGTTTGGGGCCAGGGGCTTCCTACGAGCAGTACTTC. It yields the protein CASSLGPGASYEQYF. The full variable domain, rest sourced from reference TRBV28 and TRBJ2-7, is DVKVTQSSRYLVKRTGEKVFLECVQDMDHENMFWYRQDPGLGLRLIYFSYDVKMKEKGDIPEGYSVSREKKERFSLILESASTNQTSMYLCASSLGPGASYEQYFGPGTRLTVT.

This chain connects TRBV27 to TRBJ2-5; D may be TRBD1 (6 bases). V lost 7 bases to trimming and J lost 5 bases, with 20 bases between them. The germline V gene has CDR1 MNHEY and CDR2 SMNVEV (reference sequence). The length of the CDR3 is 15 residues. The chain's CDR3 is CASKTNRVGRETQYF. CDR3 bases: TGTGCCAGCAAAACAAACAGGGTCGGGCGGGAGACCCAGTACTTC.

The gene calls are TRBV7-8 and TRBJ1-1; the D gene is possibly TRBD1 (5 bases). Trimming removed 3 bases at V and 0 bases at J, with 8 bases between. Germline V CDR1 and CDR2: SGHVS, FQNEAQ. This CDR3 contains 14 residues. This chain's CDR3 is CASSLGVMNTEAFF. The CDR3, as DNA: TGTGCCAGCAGCTTGGGGGTCATGAACACTGAAGCTTTCTTT.

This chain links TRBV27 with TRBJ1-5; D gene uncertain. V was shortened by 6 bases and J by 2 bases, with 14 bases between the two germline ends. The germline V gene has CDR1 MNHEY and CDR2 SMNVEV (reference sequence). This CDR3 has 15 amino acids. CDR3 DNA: TGTGCCAGCAGGGTATGGGCGCGAGGCAATCAGCCCCAGCATTTT. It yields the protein CASRVWARGNQPQHF.

CDR3 DNA sequence: TGTGCCAGCAGCCCTCTGGGGCGGGGGTCCTCCTACGAGCAGTACTTC. As protein: CASSPLGRGSSYEQYF. This sequence joins TRBV28 and TRBJ2-7; 7 bases agree with TRBD2. The CDR3 has 16 amino acids. Unmatched junction bases numbered 11, after V lost 6 bases and J lost 0 bases. Germline V lookup: CDR1 MDHEN, CDR2 SYDVKM.

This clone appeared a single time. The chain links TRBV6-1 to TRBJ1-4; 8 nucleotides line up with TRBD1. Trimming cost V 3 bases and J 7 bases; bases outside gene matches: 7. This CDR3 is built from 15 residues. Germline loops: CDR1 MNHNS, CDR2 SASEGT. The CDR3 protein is CASSDQGAIPEKLFF. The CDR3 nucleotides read TGTGCCAGCAGTGACCAGGGGGCGATACCTGAAAAACTGTTTTTT.

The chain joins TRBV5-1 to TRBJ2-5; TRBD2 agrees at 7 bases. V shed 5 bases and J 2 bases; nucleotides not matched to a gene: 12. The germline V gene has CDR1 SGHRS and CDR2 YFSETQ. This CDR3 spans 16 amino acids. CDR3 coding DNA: TGCGCCAGCAGTCCCGGGGGGAGCGGGGTTCAAGAGACCCAGTACTTC. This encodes CASSPGGSGVQETQYF.

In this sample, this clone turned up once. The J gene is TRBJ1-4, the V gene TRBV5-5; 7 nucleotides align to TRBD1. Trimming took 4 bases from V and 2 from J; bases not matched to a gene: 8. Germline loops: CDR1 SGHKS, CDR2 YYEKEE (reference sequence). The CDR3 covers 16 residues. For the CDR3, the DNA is TGTGCCAGCAGCCTCGACAGGGAGGGGACTAATGAAAAACTGTTTTTT. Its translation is CASSLDREGTNEKLFF.

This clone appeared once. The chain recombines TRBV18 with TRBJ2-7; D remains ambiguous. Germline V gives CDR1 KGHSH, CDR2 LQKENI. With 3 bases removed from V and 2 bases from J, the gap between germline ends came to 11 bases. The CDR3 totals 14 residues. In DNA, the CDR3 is TGTGCCAGCTCACCGTATTCAGGTACCTACGAGCAGTACTTC. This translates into CASSPYSGTYEQYF.

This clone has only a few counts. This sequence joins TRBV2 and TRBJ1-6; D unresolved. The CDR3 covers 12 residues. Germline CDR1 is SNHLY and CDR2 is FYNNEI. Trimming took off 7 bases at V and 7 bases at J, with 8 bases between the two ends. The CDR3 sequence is CASTLDNSPLHF. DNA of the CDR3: TGTGCCAGCACATTGGACAATTCACCCCTCCACTTT.

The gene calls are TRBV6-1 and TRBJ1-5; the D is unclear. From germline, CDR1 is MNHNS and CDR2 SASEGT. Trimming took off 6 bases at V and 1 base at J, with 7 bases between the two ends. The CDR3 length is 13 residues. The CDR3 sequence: CASRGRSNQPQHF. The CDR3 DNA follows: TGTGCCAGCAGAGGACGGAGCAATCAGCCCCAGCATTTT.

CDR3 residues: CASSPGLADVNTGELFF. CDR3 bases: TGTGCCAGCAGCCCGGGACTAGCGGACGTGAACACCGGGGAGCTGTTTTTT. The rearrangement uses TRBV5-4 and TRBJ2-2; TRBD2 matches at 11 bases. CDR3 size: 17 residues. The germline CDR1 and CDR2 sequences are SGHNT and YYREEE (reference sequence). Germline trimming cut 4 bases from V and 1 base from J; bases unmatched to any gene: 6.

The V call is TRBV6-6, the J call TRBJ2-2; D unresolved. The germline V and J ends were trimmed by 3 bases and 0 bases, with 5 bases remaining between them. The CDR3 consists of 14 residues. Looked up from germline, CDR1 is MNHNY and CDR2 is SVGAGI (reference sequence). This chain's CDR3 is CASSYLSNTGELFF. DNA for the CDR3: TGTGCCAGCAGTTATTTGTCGAACACCGGGGAGCTGTTTTTT.